These 7 T cell receptor beta chains came from one sample sequenced in a study of blood T cell repertoires in COVID-19. Generated by immunoSEQ multiplex PCR, the TCRdb table keeps only in-frame clones and is missing some. Of hundreds of thousands of clones listed, approximately 85% were seen once; the top ten hold 9.4%. Input material: peripheral blood. The receptors derive from a man aged 18 to 30 with active or convalescent COVID-19.

The CDR3 protein is CASSEKDRGKTDTEAFF. CDR3 DNA: TGTGCCAGCAGTGAAAAAGACAGGGGGAAAACTGACACTGAAGCTTTCTTT. The chain combines TRBV25-1 with TRBJ1-1; 9 positions agree with TRBD1. V lost 2 bases to trimming and J lost 3 bases; unmatched junction nucleotides: 10. The germline V gene has CDR1 MGHDK and CDR2 SYGVNS. The CDR3 sequence is 17 residues long.

This chain connects TRBV12-3 or TRBV12-4 to TRBJ1-1; 9 positions agree with TRBD1. The CDR3 has 13 amino acids. V lost 6 bases and J lost 3; bases outside the gene matches: 2. This chain's CDR3 is CASSTGGYTEAFF. CDR3 coding DNA: TGTGCCAGCAGCACAGGGGGCTACACTGAAGCTTTCTTT.

This sequence joins TRBV4-1 and TRBJ2-5; a weak D match, TRBD2 (5 bases). The CDR3 length is 16 residues. V gave up 5 bases and J gave up 5 bases, with 21 bases separating them. The germline CDR1 and CDR2 sequences are MGHRA and YSYEKL. The chain's CDR3 is CASSSVREVGRETQYF. CDR3 DNA sequence: TGCGCCAGCAGCTCGGTGAGGGAAGTCGGTCGGGAGACCCAGTACTTC.

The CDR3 loop reads CASTKRGSNEKLFF. The CDR3 DNA reads as TGTGCCAGCACAAAACGGGGTTCTAATGAAAAACTGTTTTTT. The genes are TRBV7-9 and TRBJ1-4; no clear D. V was cut by 7 bases and J by 3 bases, with 12 bases left in between. Germline V gene sequence: CDR1 SEHNR, CDR2 FQNEAQ (reference sequence). This CDR3 is 14 amino acids long.

This sequence joins TRBV15 and TRBJ2-2; D is perhaps TRBD1 (5 bases). The CDR3 is made up of 19 amino acids. Trimming removed 0 bases at V and 7 bases at J, with 24 bases between. CDR1 and CDR2 from the germline V gene are LNHNV and YYDKDF (reference sequence). Here the CDR3 reads CATSRDPTNDSWWIGELFF. Written as DNA, the CDR3 is TGTGCCACCAGCAGAGACCCAACTAACGACAGTTGGTGGATCGGGGAGCTGTTTTTT.

This clone was counted once. V is TRBV4-2 and J is TRBJ1-4; TRBD1 matches 7 bases. The germline gives CDR1 LGHNA, CDR2 YNFKEQ. CDR3 length: 17 residues. Trimming removed 3 bases from V and 1 base from J; junction bases left unmatched: 8. CDR3 sequence (DNA): TGTGCCAGCAGCCAGGCGTTTCACAGGGGAACTAATGAAAAACTGTTTTTT. It specifies CASSQAFHRGTNEKLFF.

The chain is built from TRBV2 and TRBJ2-1; TRBD2 is a possible D gene (6 bases). V was pared by 1 base and J by 7 bases, with 17 bases between. This CDR3 spans 16 amino acids. The germline V gene has CDR1 SNHLY and CDR2 FYNNEI. The CDR3 loop is CASSEDVGLIGNEQFF. CDR3 coding DNA: TGTGCCAGCAGTGAAGATGTGGGACTCATTGGGAATGAGCAGTTCTTC.